This T cell receptor beta chain was captured in a study of cytomegalovirus exposure and HLA in healthy donors. In this sample, this clone turned up a few times. The CDR3 length is 13 residues. V lost 4 bases to trimming and J lost 8 bases; unmatched junction nucleotides: 6. The germline V gene encodes CDR1 LGHNA and CDR2 YSLEER. PCR employed 60 Vbeta and 13 Jbeta primers. The repertoire was sequenced with immunoSEQ multiplex PCR; TCRdb's copy has only in-frame clones and lacks some. The sample includes roughly 200,000 clones, around 80% of them seen just once. The source of this sequence is a man aged 40-49 years in good health and CMV-seronegative. The chain joins TRBV4-3 to TRBJ1-2, with 8 bases identical to TRBD1. The sample comprised PBMCs. The CDR3 reads CASSPTGGDGYTF. CDR3 in DNA: TGCGCCAGCAGCCCCACAGGGGGGGACGGCTACACCTTC.